The entry below describes one TCR beta chain. Alongside a J-beta primer mix, a sample-barcoded 5' primer served in a second PCR lasting roughly 6 to 11 cycles. In TCRdb, the 5' RACE reads were re-called with MiXCR into one record per CDR3 protein. The profile shows 920,000 or so distinct CDR3 sequences, more than 35% of them singletons. The germline V gene encodes CDR1 MDHEN and CDR2 SYDVKM. The CDR3 sequence is 13 residues long. The germline V and J ends were trimmed by 5 bases and 3 bases, with 10 bases remaining between them. These data originate in a study of blood T cells in healthy people across ages.

The sequenced sample consisted of blood. This chain joins TRBV28 and TRBJ2-5; D not resolved. This TCR was recovered from a woman between 55 and 75 years old in good health. In nucleotides, the CDR3 is TGTGCCAGCAGTCCGTCTCCCAAAGAGACCCAGTACTTC. Its translation: CASSPSPKETQYF.